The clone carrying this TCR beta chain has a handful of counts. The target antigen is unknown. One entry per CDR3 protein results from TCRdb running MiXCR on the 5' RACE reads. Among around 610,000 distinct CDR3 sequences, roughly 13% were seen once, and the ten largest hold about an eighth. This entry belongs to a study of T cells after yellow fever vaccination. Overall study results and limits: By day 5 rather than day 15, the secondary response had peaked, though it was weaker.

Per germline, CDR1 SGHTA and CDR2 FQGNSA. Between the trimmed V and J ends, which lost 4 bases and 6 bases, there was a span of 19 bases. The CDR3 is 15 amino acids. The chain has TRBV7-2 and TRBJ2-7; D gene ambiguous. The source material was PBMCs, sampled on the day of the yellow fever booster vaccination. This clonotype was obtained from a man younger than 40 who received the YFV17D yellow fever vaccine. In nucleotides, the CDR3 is TGTGCCAGCAGCTCCCAACCGGGCCCAGTAGGCGAGCAGTACTTC. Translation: CASSSQPGPVGEQYF.